This is a list of T cell receptor beta chains from one sample in a study of brain T cells in children with intractable seizures. The repertoire was sequenced with immunoSEQ multiplex PCR; TCRdb's copy has only in-frame clones and lacks some. The table has tens of thousands of clones, approximately 94% seen once. Sequences were derived from peripheral blood, sampled at surgery. The receptor set was obtained from a boy under two years old with tuberous sclerosis and intractable seizures. The conserved cysteine and the conserved F or W are not part of the CDR3 here.

J gene | CDR3 length | V gene | CDR3 protein
TRBJ2-3 | 10 | TRBV19 | ASSPGTDTQY
TRBJ2-3 | 15 | TRBV4-1 | ASSPRWPADPADTQY
TRBJ2-7 | 13 | TRBV7-3 | ASSPEGRAGVEQY
TRBJ2-7 | 13 | TRBV5-1 | ASSPWVGETYEQY
TRBJ1-5 | 10 | TRBV6-5 | ASSLSGDVEH
TRBJ1-5 | 14 | TRBV18 | ASSPRQGMGNQPQH
TRBJ1-6 | 11 | TRBV7-9 | ASSPLENSPLH
TRBJ2-1 | 14 | TRBV6-5 | ASSYSLGKTYNEQF
TRBJ1-5 | 11 | TRBV11-2 | ASSLGVRQPQH
TRBJ2-7 | 10 | TRBV28 | ASSLSRYEQY
TRBJ2-7 | 9 | TRBV20-1 | SVGRPYEQY
TRBJ1-5 | 14 | TRBV6-1 | ASSERVRAFNQPQH
TRBJ2-3 | 14 | TRBV7-7 | ASSPWTSGSTDTQY
TRBJ1-4 | 12 | TRBV27 | ASGPRDFNEKLF
TRBJ1-2 | 10 | TRBV7-9 | ASSLLVYGYT
TRBJ1-2 | 10 | TRBV3-1/TRBV3-2 | ASSQVGHGYT
TRBJ2-5 | 13 | TRBV5-4 | ASSLSVSRGETQY
TRBJ2-7 | 13 | TRBV11-2 | ASSLPTGGQGGQY
TRBJ2-1 | 10 | TRBV7-9 | ASSLVHNEQF
TRBJ2-1 | 13 | TRBV13 | ASSSRGWSYNEQF
TRBJ2-2 | 14 | TRBV20-1 | SASGLAGSNTGELF
TRBJ2-3 | 15 | TRBV6-7 | ASSYGGGRRKTDTQY
TRBJ2-1 | 15 | TRBV5-4 | ASSFNNDLRPYNEQF
TRBJ2-7 | 11 | TRBV29-1 | SVAAGISYEQY
TRBJ2-3 | 11 | TRBV7-3 | ASSLMGGPPQY
TRBJ2-5 | 11 | TRBV2 | ASSRLAGETQY
TRBJ1-2 | 12 | TRBV7-9 | ASSLGQGAFGYT
TRBJ2-7 | 11 | TRBV29-1 | SVEEGVDYEQY
TRBJ1-4 | 10 | TRBV6-5 | ASRGNQEKLF
TRBJ2-5 | 12 | TRBV25-1 | ASSERGQQETQY
TRBJ2-3 | 13 | TRBV27 | ASSFDRISTDTQY
TRBJ1-5 | 11 | TRBV7-9 | ATTTGNNQPQH
TRBJ2-1 | 13 | TRBV7-2 | ASSLLSGQVRGGF
TRBJ2-3 | 15 | TRBV7-8 | ASSLAGGPGSTDTQY
TRBJ1-5 | 11 | TRBV5-8 | ASSRAAGQPQH
TRBJ1-1 | 13 | TRBV10-3 | AISESDRSLTEAF
TRBJ2-7 | 10 | TRBV7-8 | ASSEGAYEQY
TRBJ2-5 | 11 | TRBV5-1 | ASSFRLQETQY
TRBJ2-5 | 10 | TRBV19 | ASSSGGETQY
TRBJ2-3 | 13 | TRBV6-4 | ASSVGTSGIYTQY
TRBJ1-2 | 11 | TRBV27 | ASSLRINYGYT
TRBJ1-2 | 10 | TRBV9 | ASSGGERGYT
TRBJ1-1 | 11 | TRBV10-3 | AISGQGNTEAF
TRBJ1-4 | 13 | TRBV7-9 | ASSSKMDPLSKLF
TRBJ2-7 | 12 | TRBV27 | ASSPEGWDDEQY
TRBJ1-1 | 10 | TRBV28 | ASRPEDTEAF
TRBJ1-6 | 13 | TRBV5-4 | ASSLDPGHNSPLH
TRBJ1-1 | 13 | TRBV2 | ASRDPTGERAKAF
TRBJ2-5 | 18 | TRBV9 | ASSVGWGPGQGIIQETQY
TRBJ2-1 | 12 | TRBV25-1 | ASRLAGSYNEQF
TRBJ1-6 | 13 | TRBV6-5 | ASSGRGQGRSPLH
TRBJ2-7 | 12 | TRBV7-8 | ASSLTAQSYEQY
TRBJ2-6 | 12 | TRBV24-1 | ATSDRTGANVLT
TRBJ1-5 | 14 | TRBV9 | ASSVGAGGLNQPQH
TRBJ1-1 | 17 | TRBV6-2/TRBV6-3 | ASSYNPWTGEKASTEAF